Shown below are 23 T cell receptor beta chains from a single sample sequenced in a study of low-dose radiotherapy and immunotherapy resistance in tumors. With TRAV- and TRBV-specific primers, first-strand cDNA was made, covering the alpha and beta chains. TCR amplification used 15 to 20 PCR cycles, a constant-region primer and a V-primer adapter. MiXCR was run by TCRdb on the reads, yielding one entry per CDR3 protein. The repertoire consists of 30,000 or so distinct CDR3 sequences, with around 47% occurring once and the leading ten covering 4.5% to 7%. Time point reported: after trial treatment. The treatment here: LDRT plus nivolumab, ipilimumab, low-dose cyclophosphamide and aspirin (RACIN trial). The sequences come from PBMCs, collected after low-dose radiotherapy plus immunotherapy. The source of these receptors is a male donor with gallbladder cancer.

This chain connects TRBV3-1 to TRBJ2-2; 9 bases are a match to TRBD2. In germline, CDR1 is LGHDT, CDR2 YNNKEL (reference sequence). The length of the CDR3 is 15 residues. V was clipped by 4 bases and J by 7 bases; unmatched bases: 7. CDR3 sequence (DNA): TGTGCCAGCAGCCTCGCGGGGGGGGCAGTCGGGGAGCTGTTTTTT. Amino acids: CASSLAGGAVGELFF.

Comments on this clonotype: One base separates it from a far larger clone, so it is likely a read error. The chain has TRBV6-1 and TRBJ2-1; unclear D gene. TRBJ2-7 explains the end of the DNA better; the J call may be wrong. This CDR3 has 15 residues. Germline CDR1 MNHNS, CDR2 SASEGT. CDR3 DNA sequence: TGTGCCAGCAGCGACGCCAGGAAGAGCTCCTACAAGCAGTACTTC. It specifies CASSDARKSSYKQYF.

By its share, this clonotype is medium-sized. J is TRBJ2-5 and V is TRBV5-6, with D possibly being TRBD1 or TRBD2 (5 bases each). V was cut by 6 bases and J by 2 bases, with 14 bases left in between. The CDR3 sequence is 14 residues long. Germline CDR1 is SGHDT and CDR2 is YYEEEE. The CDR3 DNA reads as TGTGCCAGCACCCAACTGGGACCGCAAGAGACCCAGTACTTC. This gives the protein CASTQLGPQETQYF.

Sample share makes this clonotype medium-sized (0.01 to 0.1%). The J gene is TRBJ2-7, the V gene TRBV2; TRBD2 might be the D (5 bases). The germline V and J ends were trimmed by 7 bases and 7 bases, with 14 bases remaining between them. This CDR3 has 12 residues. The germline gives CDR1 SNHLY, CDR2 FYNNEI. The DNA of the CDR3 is TGTGCCAGCACTGAGTACCAGCGGGAGCAGTACTTC. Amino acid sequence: CASTEYQREQYF. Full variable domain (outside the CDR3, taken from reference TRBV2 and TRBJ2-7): EPEVTQTPSHQVTQMGQEVILRCVPISNHLYFYWYRQILGQKVEFLVSFYNNEISEKSEIFDDQFSVERPDGSNFTLKIRSTKLEDSAMYFCASTEYQREQYFGPGTRLTVT.

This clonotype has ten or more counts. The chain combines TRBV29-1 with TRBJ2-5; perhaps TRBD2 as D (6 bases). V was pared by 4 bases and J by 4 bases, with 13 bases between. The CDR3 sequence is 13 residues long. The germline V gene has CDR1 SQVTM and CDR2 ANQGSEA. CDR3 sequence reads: CSVAAGTGETQYF. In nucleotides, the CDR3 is TGCAGCGTTGCTGCGGGGACGGGAGAGACCCAGTACTTC.

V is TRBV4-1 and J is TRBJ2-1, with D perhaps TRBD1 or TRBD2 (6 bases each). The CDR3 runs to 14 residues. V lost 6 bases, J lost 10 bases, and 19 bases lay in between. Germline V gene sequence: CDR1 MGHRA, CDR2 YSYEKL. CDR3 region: CASSIGGRVSEQFF. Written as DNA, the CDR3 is TGCGCCAGCAGTATCGGGGGCCGGGTTAGCGAGCAGTTCTTC.

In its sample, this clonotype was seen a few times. The CDR3 region is CASSQVMTGNTEAFF. CDR3 coding DNA: TGTGCCAGCAGCCAAGTCATGACAGGGAACACTGAAGCTTTCTTT. This rearrangement joins TRBV14 to TRBJ1-1, with D tentatively TRBD1 (6 bases). Trimming left V 1 base short and J 1 base short, with 10 bases between. The CDR3 contains 15 residues. Germline V gives CDR1 SGHDN, CDR2 FVKESK.

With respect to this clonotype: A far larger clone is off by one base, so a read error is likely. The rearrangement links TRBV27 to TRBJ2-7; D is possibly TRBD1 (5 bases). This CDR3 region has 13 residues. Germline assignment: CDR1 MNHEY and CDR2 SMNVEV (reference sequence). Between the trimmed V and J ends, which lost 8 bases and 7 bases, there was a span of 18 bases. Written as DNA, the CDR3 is TGTGCCAGCTTCTCCGGCGTTAGGGGTGAGCAGTACTTC. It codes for CASFSGVRGEQYF.

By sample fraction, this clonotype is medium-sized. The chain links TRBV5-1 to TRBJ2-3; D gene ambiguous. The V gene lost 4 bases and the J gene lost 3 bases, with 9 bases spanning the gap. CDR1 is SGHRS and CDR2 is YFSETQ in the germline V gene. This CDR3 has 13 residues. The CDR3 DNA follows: TGCGCCAGCAGCCCAGTCCTTACAGATACGCAGTATTTT. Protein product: CASSPVLTDTQYF.

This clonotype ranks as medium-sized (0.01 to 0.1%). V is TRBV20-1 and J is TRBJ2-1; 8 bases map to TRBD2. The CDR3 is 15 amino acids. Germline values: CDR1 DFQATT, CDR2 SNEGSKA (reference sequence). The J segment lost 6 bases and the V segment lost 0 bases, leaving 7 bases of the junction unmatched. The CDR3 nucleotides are TGCAGTGCTAGAGAGGTGGCGGGAGGCCCCAATGAGCAGTTCTTC. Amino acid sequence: CSAREVAGGPNEQFF.

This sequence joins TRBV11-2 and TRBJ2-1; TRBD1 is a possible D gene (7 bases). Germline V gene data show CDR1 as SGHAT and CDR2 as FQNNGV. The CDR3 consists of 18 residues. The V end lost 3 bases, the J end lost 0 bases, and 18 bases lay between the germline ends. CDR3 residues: CASSFNRARGASYNEQFF. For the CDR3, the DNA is TGTGCCAGCAGCTTTAACAGGGCCAGGGGGGCCTCCTACAATGAGCAGTTCTTC.

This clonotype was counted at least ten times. The CDR3 is CAIRQSSGANVLTF. The CDR3 DNA is TGTGCCATAAGACAGTCCTCTGGGGCCAACGTCCTGACTTTC. This chain joins TRBV10-3 and TRBJ2-6; tentative D call: TRBD1 (5 bases). The germline gives CDR1 ENHRY, CDR2 SYGVKD. Trimming left V 9 bases short and J 0 bases short, with 9 bases between. The CDR3 runs 14 residues.

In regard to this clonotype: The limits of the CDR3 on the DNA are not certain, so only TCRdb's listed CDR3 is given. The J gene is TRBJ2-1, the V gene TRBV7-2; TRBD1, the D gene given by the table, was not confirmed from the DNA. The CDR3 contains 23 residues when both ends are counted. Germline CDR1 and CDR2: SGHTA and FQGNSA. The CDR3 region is CASTNQTSMYLCAVPGSYNEQFF.

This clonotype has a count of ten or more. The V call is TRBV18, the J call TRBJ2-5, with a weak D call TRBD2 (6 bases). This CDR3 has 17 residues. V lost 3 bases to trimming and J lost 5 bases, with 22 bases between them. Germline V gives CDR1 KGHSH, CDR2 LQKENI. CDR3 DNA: TGTGCCAGCTCACCGTGGAGCGGGCAAGACCTTGGGGAGACCCAGTACTTC. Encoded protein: CASSPWSGQDLGETQYF.

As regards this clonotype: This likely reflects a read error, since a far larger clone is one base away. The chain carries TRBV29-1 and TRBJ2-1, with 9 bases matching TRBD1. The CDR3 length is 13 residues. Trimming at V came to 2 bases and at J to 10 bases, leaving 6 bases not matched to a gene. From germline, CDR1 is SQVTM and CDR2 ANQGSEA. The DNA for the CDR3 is TGCAGCGTTGAAAACAGGGGGCGAGGCGAGCAGTTCTTC. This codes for CSVENRGRGEQFF.

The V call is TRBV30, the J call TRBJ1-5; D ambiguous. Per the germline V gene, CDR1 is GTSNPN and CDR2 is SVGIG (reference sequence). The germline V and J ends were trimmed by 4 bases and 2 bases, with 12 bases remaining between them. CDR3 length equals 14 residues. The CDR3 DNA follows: TGTGCCTGGACCCGAGAGGGTGGCAATCAGCCCCAGCATTTT. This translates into CAWTREGGNQPQHF.

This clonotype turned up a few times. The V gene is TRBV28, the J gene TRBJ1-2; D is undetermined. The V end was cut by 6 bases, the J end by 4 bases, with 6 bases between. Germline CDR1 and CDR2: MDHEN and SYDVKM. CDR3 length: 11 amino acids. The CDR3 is CASSDGYGYTF. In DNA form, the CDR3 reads TGTGCCAGCAGCGACGGCTATGGCTACACCTTC.

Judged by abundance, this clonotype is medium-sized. This CDR3 reads CASSQDSLSSYNEQFF. The CDR3 DNA is TGTGCCAGCAGCCAGGACAGCTTGAGCTCCTACAATGAGCAGTTCTTC. V and J are TRBV14 and TRBJ2-1; a possible D gene is TRBD1 (6 bases). CDR1 is SGHDN and CDR2 is FVKESK in the germline V gene. This CDR3 contains 16 residues. Trimming pared 3 bases from V and 0 bases from J, leaving 12 bases between.

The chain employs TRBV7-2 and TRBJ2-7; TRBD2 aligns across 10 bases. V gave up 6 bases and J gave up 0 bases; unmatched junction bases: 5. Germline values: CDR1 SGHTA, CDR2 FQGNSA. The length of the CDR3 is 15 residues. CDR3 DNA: TGTGCCAGCAGGTATAGCGGGGGGAGCTCCTACGAGCAGTACTTC. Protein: CASRYSGGSSYEQYF.

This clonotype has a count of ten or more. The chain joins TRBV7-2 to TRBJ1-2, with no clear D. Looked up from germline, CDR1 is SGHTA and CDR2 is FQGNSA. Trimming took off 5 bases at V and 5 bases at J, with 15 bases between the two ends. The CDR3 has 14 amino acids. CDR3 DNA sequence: TGTGCCAGCAGCCAGTTGTCCGGAAATTATGGCTACACCTTC. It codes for CASSQLSGNYGYTF.

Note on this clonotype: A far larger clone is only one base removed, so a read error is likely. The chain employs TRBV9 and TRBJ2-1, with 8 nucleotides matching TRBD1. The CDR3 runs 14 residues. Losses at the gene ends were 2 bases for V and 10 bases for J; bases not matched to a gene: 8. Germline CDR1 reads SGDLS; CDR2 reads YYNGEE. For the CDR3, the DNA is TGTGCCAGCAGCGTTACCCCAGGGGGCTACGAGCAGTTCTTC. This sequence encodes CASSVTPGGYEQFF.

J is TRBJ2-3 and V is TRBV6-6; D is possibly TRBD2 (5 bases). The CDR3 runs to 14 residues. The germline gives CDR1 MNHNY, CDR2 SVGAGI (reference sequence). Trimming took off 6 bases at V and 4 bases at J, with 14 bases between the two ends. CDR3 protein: CASRDPELADTQYF. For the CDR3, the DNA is TGTGCCAGCAGAGACCCCGAACTAGCAGATACGCAGTATTTT.

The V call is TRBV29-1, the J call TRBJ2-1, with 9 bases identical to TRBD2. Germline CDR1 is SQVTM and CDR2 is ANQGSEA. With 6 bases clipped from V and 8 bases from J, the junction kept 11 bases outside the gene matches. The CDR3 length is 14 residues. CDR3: CSVLSGRAVDEQFF. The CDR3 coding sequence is TGCAGCGTCCTTAGCGGGAGAGCCGTCGATGAGCAGTTCTTC.